The 5 T cell receptor beta chains given below trace back to one sample, sequenced in a study of technical replicates of blood from several donors (dated by TCRdb to 2017 to 2019). Libraries were constructed by the immunoSEQ multiplex PCR assay. Sourced from immuneACCESS, this table was stored by TCRdb with only in-frame sequences that have V and J called. A share of the clones is absent; for the studies checked, an unresolved V gene accounts for under half, and the remainder has no known explanation. A total of 80,000 to 95,000 clones appear in this sample, approximately 96% of them only once. The top ten clones comprise 0.24% of the sample. The sample was T cells isolated from PBMCs. The receptors stem from a human donor in good health.

The chain combines TRBV11-1 with TRBJ1-1; D might be TRBD1 (5 bases). V gave up 4 bases and J gave up 5 bases, with 8 bases separating them. The length of the CDR3 is 12 residues. Germline V CDR1 and CDR2: SGHAT, FQDESV (reference sequence). This CDR3 reads CASSSGRTEAFF. In DNA form, the CDR3 reads TGTGCCAGCAGCTCAGGGAGGACTGAAGCTTTCTTT.

The V call is TRBV9, the J call TRBJ2-1; 10 nucleotides match TRBD2. The CDR3 is made up of 16 amino acids. V dropped 0 bases and J dropped 3; count of bases not matched to a gene: 3. The germline CDR1 and CDR2 sequences are SGDLS and YYNGEE. CDR3 residues: CASSVGASGGYNEQFF. For the CDR3, the DNA is TGTGCCAGCAGCGTAGGGGCTAGCGGGGGCTACAATGAGCAGTTCTTC.

This clone occurred once. The rearrangement joins TRBV5-1 to TRBJ2-7, with 7 bases identical to TRBD1. The CDR3 is 20 residues long. Trimming at V came to 0 bases and at J to 2 bases, leaving 20 bases not matched to a gene. Per germline, CDR1 SGHRS and CDR2 YFSETQ. Here the CDR3 DNA reads TGCGCCAGCAGCTTGGGGGGTTTCCGAAGGGGGCTTCTTGTGCCCTACGAGCAGTACTTC. Translating it yields CASSLGGFRRGLLVPYEQYF. Variable domain in full (rest from reference TRBV5-1 and TRBJ2-7): KAGVTQTPRYLIKTRGQQVTLSCSPISGHRSVSWYQQTPGQGLQFLFEYFSETQRNKGNFPGRFSGRQFSNSRSEMNVSTLELGDSALYLCASSLGGFRRGLLVPYEQYFGPGTRLTVT.

V usage is TRBV9 and J usage is TRBJ2-1; 9 positions match TRBD2. Germline CDR1 reads SGDLS; CDR2 reads YYNGEE. The CDR3 runs to 20 residues. J was trimmed by 8 bases and V by 0 bases; bases with no gene match: 21. DNA for the CDR3: TGTGCCAGCAGCGTAGACCCCACGTCGGGGGAGCGGGGGGTTTATCATGAGCAGTTCTTC. This encodes CASSVDPTSGERGVYHEQFF.

V is TRBV2 and J is TRBJ1-5, with a possible D match to TRBD1 (6 bases). Trimming removed 4 bases from V and 5 bases from J, with 12 bases in between. The CDR3 runs to 14 residues. CDR1 is SNHLY, CDR2 FYNNEI, per germline. CDR3 coding DNA: TGTGCCAGCAGTGTACAGGGTGGAGATCAGCCCCAGCATTTT. As protein: CASSVQGGDQPQHF.